This passage covers 28 T cell receptor beta chains from one sample sequenced in a study of T cell repertoires in cytomegalovirus infection. TCRdb reprocessed the reads with MiXCR, giving one entry per CDR3 protein. The sample has approximately 220,000 distinct CDR3 sequences; about 38% are singletons. Antigen specificity for these receptors is unknown. Sequenced here: CD8+ T cells from cultured PBMCs, sampled from culture after CMV antigen stimulation. Receptors were obtained from a human donor in good health (CMV status not recorded). Some clones in this sample may be carry-over from other donors' samples.

On this clonotype itself: Compared with germline, one end of the junction differs, possibly owing to a read error. The chain has TRBV27 and TRBJ2-1; D is undetermined. There are 15 residues in the CDR3. Germline-derived CDR1 and CDR2 are MNHEY and SMNVEV (reference sequence). The CDR3 nucleotides read TGTGCCAGCGGTTTTTACAGTAGCTCCTACAATGAGCAGTTCTTC. Translated, it gives CASGFYSSSYNEQFF.

This clonotype was seen a handful of times. J is TRBJ1-6 and V is TRBV4-2; 10 positions match TRBD1. V lost 5 bases, J lost 9 bases, and 13 bases stayed unmatched. Germline CDR1 reads LGHNA; CDR2 reads YNFKEQ. The CDR3 has 17 amino acids. In DNA form, the CDR3 reads TGTGCCAGCAGCACCTCTCTGCGGGACAGGGGACGTTCACCCCTCCACTTT. Translating it yields CASSTSLRDRGRSPLHF.

The chain combines TRBV10-3 with TRBJ2-1; possible D gene TRBD1, 7 bases. This CDR3 spans 15 amino acids. Trimming removed 6 bases at V and 3 bases at J, with 15 bases between. Germline V gene sequence: CDR1 ENHRY, CDR2 SYGVKD. CDR3 bases: TGTGCCATCAGGAGGACAGGAGGGAACTACAATGAGCAGTTCTTC. This codes for CAIRRTGGNYNEQFF.

The V call is TRBV5-1, the J call TRBJ1-2; D not certain. Germline assignment: CDR1 SGHRS and CDR2 YFSETQ. The germline V and J ends were trimmed by 3 bases and 4 bases, with 13 bases remaining between them. The CDR3 has 14 amino acids. The CDR3 is CASSSLQWGYGYTF. Here the CDR3 DNA reads TGCGCCAGCAGCTCCCTACAGTGGGGCTATGGCTACACCTTC.

The V call is TRBV7-9, the J call TRBJ2-3; perhaps TRBD1 as D (6 bases). Germline loops: CDR1 SEHNR, CDR2 FQNEAQ (reference sequence). V was cut by 4 bases and J by 2 bases, with 16 bases left in between. The CDR3 sequence is 16 residues long. CDR3 loop: CASSYPRDTITDTQYF. The CDR3 DNA follows: TGTGCCAGCAGCTACCCCCGGGACACTATCACAGATACGCAGTATTTT.

V and J are TRBV28 and TRBJ2-2; possible D gene TRBD1, 6 bases. The CDR3 runs 15 residues. V lost 3 bases to trimming and J lost 1 base, with 9 bases between them. Germline CDR1 and CDR2: MDHEN and SYDVKM. CDR3: CASSFARGNTGELFF. CDR3 nucleotide sequence: TGTGCCAGCAGTTTCGCCAGGGGGAACACCGGGGAGCTGTTTTTT.

This chain connects TRBV4-2 to TRBJ2-7; 9 bases match TRBD2. This CDR3 spans 16 amino acids. V lost 0 bases and J lost 4; bases outside the gene matches: 7. In germline, CDR1 is LGHNA, CDR2 YNFKEQ. The CDR3 sequence is CASSQELAGGRYEQYF. CDR3 in DNA: TGTGCCAGCAGCCAAGAACTCGCGGGAGGGCGGTACGAGCAGTACTTC.

This clonotype was detected only a few times. The chain employs TRBV28 and TRBJ2-7; D is undetermined. The germline V and J ends were trimmed by 3 bases and 2 bases, with 8 bases remaining between them. Germline assignment: CDR1 MDHEN and CDR2 SYDVKM. This CDR3 has 13 amino acids. The CDR3 region is CASSFTETYEQYF. The CDR3 DNA is TGTGCCAGCAGTTTTACAGAAACCTACGAGCAGTACTTC. Supplemented by reference TRBV28 and TRBJ2-7, the full variable domain reads DVKVTQSSRYLVKRTGEKVFLECVQDMDHENMFWYRQDPGLGLRLIYFSYDVKMKEKGDIPEGYSVSREKKERFSLILESASTNQTSMYLCASSFTETYEQYFGPGTRLTVT.

The chain joins TRBV19 to TRBJ2-1, with 9 bases identical to TRBD2. Trimming at V came to 4 bases and at J to 2 bases, leaving 9 bases not matched to a gene. Looked up from germline, CDR1 is LNHDA and CDR2 is SQIVND (reference sequence). This CDR3 has 17 residues. CDR3 sequence (DNA): TGTGCCAGTAGTACCACGAGCGGGAGGAATCCCTACAATGAGCAGTTCTTC. Protein sequence: CASSTTSGRNPYNEQFF.

V gene TRBV12-3 or TRBV12-4 combines with J gene TRBJ1-4, with 7 bases aligning to TRBD1. J lost 6 bases, V lost 4 bases, and 17 bases had no gene match. The CDR3 has 18 amino acids. CDR3 bases: TGTGCCAGCAGTTCAAGACAGGGTGATCATGGAATGGATGAAAAACTGTTTTTT. Translated: CASSSRQGDHGMDEKLFF.

The chain links TRBV12-3 or TRBV12-4 to TRBJ2-7; the match to TRBD1 covers 9 bases. Unmatched junction bases numbered 7, after V lost 2 bases and J lost 5 bases. The CDR3 is 15 amino acids. CDR3 sequence: CASSLKTGGGDEQYF. CDR3 DNA sequence: TGTGCCAGCAGTTTAAAAACAGGGGGCGGGGACGAGCAGTACTTC.

The V and J genes are TRBV20-1 and TRBJ1-5; 7 bases align to TRBD1. The V gene's germline CDR1 is DFQATT and CDR2 SNEGSKA (reference sequence). J was trimmed by 3 bases and V by 6 bases; bases with no gene match: 5. The CDR3 covers 13 residues. The CDR3 here is CSARDSLNQPQHF. The CDR3 nucleotides are TGCAGTGCCAGGGACAGCCTCAATCAGCCCCAGCATTTT.

The table lists this clonotype with a few counts. The chain employs TRBV7-8 and TRBJ1-6; tentatively, D is TRBD1 (5 bases). Germline V lookup: CDR1 SGHVS, CDR2 FQNEAQ. V was cut by 4 bases and J by 9 bases, with 16 bases left in between. The CDR3 loop spans 15 amino acids. The CDR3 nucleotides read TGTGCCAGCAGCTCCATAGAGGGGCTGGGTTCACCCCTCCACTTT. Amino acid sequence: CASSSIEGLGSPLHF.

CDR3 sequence reads: CASSSPPSGRENEQFF. DNA for the CDR3: TGTGCCAGCAGCTCCCCGCCTAGCGGGAGGGAAAATGAGCAGTTCTTC. V is TRBV4-2 and J is TRBJ2-1; TRBD2 matches 12 bases. V was clipped by 5 bases and J by 7 bases; unmatched bases: 9. The V gene's germline CDR1 is LGHNA and CDR2 YNFKEQ. The CDR3 sequence is 16 residues long.

J is TRBJ2-2 and V is TRBV20-1; TRBD2 aligns across 8 bases. Germline CDR1 DFQATT, CDR2 SNEGSKA (reference sequence). This CDR3 has 16 amino acids. Trimming took 0 bases from V and 4 from J; bases not matched to a gene: 7. As DNA, the CDR3 is TGCAGTGCTAGAGATGCGTATGGGACTAGCACCGGGGAGCTGTTTTTT. It codes for CSARDAYGTSTGELFF.

The rearrangement uses TRBV12-3 or TRBV12-4 and TRBJ2-5; D uncertain. The CDR3 extends over 18 amino acids. With 2 bases removed from V and 0 bases from J, the gap between germline ends came to 19 bases. CDR3 DNA: TGTGCCAGCAGTTTACTCCGTCCCTCTAGGATGTACCAAGAGACCCAGTACTTC. It codes for CASSLLRPSRMYQETQYF.

V gene TRBV2 combines with J gene TRBJ2-7; 7 bases agree with TRBD2. Per germline, CDR1 SNHLY and CDR2 FYNNEI. The length of the CDR3 is 15 residues. V was clipped by 3 bases and J by 3 bases; unmatched bases: 8. CDR3 amino acids: CASSDRPGGYYEQYF. CDR3 sequence (DNA): TGTGCCAGCAGTGATCGCCCGGGAGGTTACTACGAGCAGTACTTC.

V gene TRBV7-8 combines with J gene TRBJ2-4; 10 nucleotides line up with TRBD2. Germline lookup yields CDR1 SGHVS and CDR2 FQNEAQ. CDR3 length: 17 residues. V shed 1 base and J 7 bases; nucleotides not matched to a gene: 10. DNA of the CDR3: TGTGCCAGCAGCTTAGATCAGCGGGAGGGTTTTGGTAACATTCAGTACTTC. Translated, it gives CASSLDQREGFGNIQYF.

Only a few counts were recorded for this clonotype. The V gene is TRBV6-6, the J gene TRBJ2-1, with TRBD2 identical over 7 bases. The CDR3 sequence is 16 residues long. V shed 4 bases and J 3 bases; nucleotides not matched to a gene: 9. Germline V gene sequence: CDR1 MNHNY, CDR2 SVGAGI (reference sequence). CDR3 sequence (DNA): TGTGCCAGCAGTTTGTTGGGAGCGGGAAGCTACAATGAGCAGTTCTTC. It is translated as CASSLLGAGSYNEQFF.

This clonotype was seen ten or more times. The chain is built from TRBV7-4 and TRBJ1-5; D is uncertain. The germline V gene encodes CDR1 SGHVT and CDR2 SQSDAQ. CDR3 length: 17 residues. The V end was cut by 1 base, the J end by 4 bases, with 17 bases between. Written as DNA, the CDR3 is TGTGCCAGCAGCTTAGAGTGGGGTGCCGGGGTGAATCAGCCCCAGCATTTT. As protein: CASSLEWGAGVNQPQHF.

V gene TRBV4-3 combines with J gene TRBJ2-1; 8 nucleotides line up with TRBD2. Looked up from germline, CDR1 is LGHNA and CDR2 is YSLEER. Trimming took 2 bases from V and 7 from J; bases not matched to a gene: 10. The CDR3 length is 16 residues. The CDR3 here is CASSQPRQAGGNEQFF. The CDR3 coding sequence is TGCGCCAGCAGCCAACCCCGCCAGGCGGGGGGAAATGAGCAGTTCTTC.

J is TRBJ2-3 and V is TRBV2; the match to TRBD2 covers 11 bases. The CDR3 extends over 15 amino acids. Germline V lookup: CDR1 SNHLY, CDR2 FYNNEI. V was clipped by 6 bases and J by 4 bases; unmatched bases: 6. CDR3 protein: CASRALAGDADTQYF. CDR3 nucleotide sequence: TGTGCCAGCAGGGCACTAGCGGGGGACGCAGATACGCAGTATTTT.

V is TRBV12-3 or TRBV12-4 and J is TRBJ1-1; D perhaps matches TRBD1 (5 bases). There are 15 residues in the CDR3. With 6 bases removed from V and 0 bases from J, the gap between germline ends came to 14 bases. In nucleotides, the CDR3 is TGTGCCAGCAGGACAGCGACAGACTTGAACACTGAAGCTTTCTTT. Translated: CASRTATDLNTEAFF.

The chain combines TRBV3-1 with TRBJ2-7; D possibly uses TRBD1 or TRBD2 (5 bases each). V was clipped by 4 bases and J by 3 bases, with 13 bases between them. The germline V gene has CDR1 LGHDT and CDR2 YNNKEL (reference sequence). This CDR3 has 14 residues. This chain's CDR3 is CASSPRDGLYEQYF. The CDR3, as DNA: TGTGCCAGCAGCCCTCGGGACGGACTCTACGAGCAGTACTTC.

The gene calls are TRBV6-2 or TRBV6-3 and TRBJ1-5, with no clear D. V was shortened by 2 bases and J by 4 bases, with 12 bases between the two germline ends. The germline V gene has CDR1 MNHEY and CDR2 SVGEGT. This CDR3 has 15 amino acids. CDR3 sequence: CASSYVGGWNQPQHF. As DNA, the CDR3 is TGTGCCAGCAGTTACGTTGGAGGGTGGAATCAGCCCCAGCATTTT.

The V and J genes are TRBV24-1 and TRBJ2-1; D is possibly TRBD2 (5 bases). The CDR3 contains 13 residues. Germline V gene sequence: CDR1 KGHDR, CDR2 SFDVKD. Trimming cost V 4 bases and J 5 bases, with 8 bases left between them. The CDR3 sequence is CATSDYGDNEQFF. The CDR3 nucleotides are TGTGCCACCAGTGACTACGGGGACAATGAGCAGTTCTTC.

This clonotype was counted a few times. The J gene is TRBJ1-3, the V gene TRBV12-3 or TRBV12-4; D is unresolved. V shed 7 bases and J shed 4 bases, with 8 bases lying between them. The CDR3 contains 12 residues. CDR3 sequence: CASTPGGNTIYF. As DNA, the CDR3 is TGTGCCAGCACTCCGGGGGGAAACACCATATATTTT.

This sequence joins TRBV4-1 and TRBJ2-5; TRBD2 matches at 7 bases. The junction had 5 bases not matched to a gene; V was cut back by 1 base and J by 3 bases. CDR1 MGHRA and CDR2 YSYEKL come from the germline V gene. The CDR3 contains 15 residues. The DNA for the CDR3 is TGCGCCAGCAGCCAAGTTCGGGGGGTTGAAGAGACCCAGTACTTC. This encodes CASSQVRGVEETQYF.